This T cell receptor beta chain was obtained from a study of regulatory T cells in long-lasting Graves disease. Findings of the study overall: The study found persistent patients shared more public clonotypes (around 2,500) than new patients (approximately 970). TRBV28, TRBJ1-2 and TRBJ2-5 were favored in persistent disease. Compared with new cases, persistent Graves' patients showed reduced TCR diversity.

This clonotype was observed at least ten times. As yet, its antigen is unknown. The time point: persistent/refractory GD, antithyroid drugs over 5 years with positive TRAb. The TCR library was made from RNA that had been extracted from PBMCs in TRIzol. With 6 bases clipped from V and 5 bases from J, the junction kept 13 bases outside the gene matches. The CDR3 consists of 15 residues. The TCR beta library used iRepertoire HTBI primers with Arm-PCR amplification of CDR3. Original analysis: The study identified 55 to 80 TRBV and some 15 TRBJ segments across samples. TCRdb independently ran MiXCR on the multiplex PCR reads; one entry per CDR3 protein. It is TCRdb's table, rather than the study itself, that gives the V and J calls and clone size. Found here are 300,000 to 500,000 distinct CDR3 sequences, 20% to 25% of them singletons; the top ten hold 20%.

Source: peripheral blood mononuclear cells (PBMCs), taken when the disease was refractory, from a patient treated with antithyroid drugs. This TCR came from a female donor with Graves disease. This chain connects TRBV12-3 or TRBV12-4 to TRBJ2-7; 7 positions agree with TRBD2. The DNA for the CDR3 is TGTGCCAGCAGATTTACTAGCGAGCAAGCCCACGAGCAGTACTTC. This encodes CASRFTSEQAHEQYF.